The clone carrying this T cell receptor beta chain occurred a few times. Its antigen is as yet unknown. This sample was included in a study of T cell repertoires in cytomegalovirus infection. Study at large: The authors used CMV epitopes that were HLA-C-restricted (recently identified) and HLA-B-restricted (well studied). Public TCR beta signature analysis indicated the presence of both CMV infection and matching HLA type.

Germline CDR1 SGHVS, CDR2 FNYEAQ. Trimming removed 1 base from V and 5 bases from J, with 13 bases in between. This CDR3 region has 15 residues. TCRdb reprocessed the reads with MiXCR, giving one entry per CDR3 protein. Among around 900,000 distinct CDR3 sequences, under 40% were seen once, and the ten largest hold roughly an eighth. Overall study findings and caveats: The cumulative frequency of public TCR beta families distinguished individuals who carried CMV together with the relevant HLA. HLA-C-restricted CMV-specific TCR beta clonotypes were dominant in the ex vivo response.

This receptor was identified in a human donor in good health (CMV status not recorded). Some clones in this sample may be carry-over from other donors' samples. This specimen was cultured CD8+ T cells from PBMCs, taken from culture after CMV antigen stimulation. J is TRBJ2-3 and V is TRBV7-6; the D gene is possibly TRBD1 (5 bases). This CDR3 is CASSLVLGAEDTQYF. As DNA, the CDR3 is TGTGCCAGCAGCTTAGTTTTAGGGGCTGAAGATACGCAGTATTTT.